This entry concerns a single TCR beta chain. What it recognizes is unknown. The data are from a study of cytomegalovirus exposure and HLA in healthy donors. Study outcomes and limitations: The study carried out a later analysis of TCR beta sequences. It associated under 20,000 of them with specific HLA alleles at a false discovery rate of 0.05. A link between a missense DCLRE1C variant and TCR beta V- and J-gene trimming emerged from a later analysis.

CDR1 KGHSH and CDR2 LQKENI come from the germline V gene. Trimming shortened V by 2 bases and J by 5 bases, and 7 bases separated the two germline ends. The CDR3 consists of 13 residues. PCR primers comprised 60 Vbeta and 13 Jbeta primers. Measured with immunoSEQ multiplex PCR; TCRdb has only the in-frame clones, and not every one. Here the sample spans some 180,000 clones, around 85% being singletons. This chain uses TRBV18 with TRBJ1-5; possible D gene TRBD1, 5 bases. Specimen: PBMCs. The source of this sequence is a male donor in good health and CMV-seronegative. CDR3 protein: CASSPMTDQPQHF. The CDR3 DNA follows: TGTGCCAGCTCACCAATGACAGATCAGCCCCAGCATTTT.